These 15 T cell receptor beta chains were sequenced from one sample in a study of CD8+CD57+ T cells in acquired aplastic anemia. According to the study, genomic DNA was the template for TCR beta VDJ and CDR3 profiling. MiXCR, run by TCRdb on the reads, gives a single entry per CDR3 protein. The table lists around 200,000 distinct CDR3 sequences, 50% to 55% of them singletons, with 15% to 20% in the top ten. Material for sequencing was sorted CD4+, CD8+, or CD8+CD57+ T cells (not recorded which) from PBMCs. These receptor sequences come from a human donor in good health, serving as a control.

Ten or more counts support this clonotype. The chain employs TRBV10-3 and TRBJ1-5; D is uncertain. This CDR3 is built from 14 residues. V shed 3 bases and J shed 3 bases, with 9 bases lying between them. CDR1 and CDR2 from the germline V gene are ENHRY and SYGVKD. In nucleotides, the CDR3 is TGTGCCATCAGTGATGGGCTGGTCAATCAGCCCCAGCATTTT. Its translation is CAISDGLVNQPQHF.

This clonotype was seen a single time. The V gene is TRBV10-3, the J gene TRBJ1-1, with D unresolved. With 6 bases removed from V and 4 bases from J, the gap between germline ends came to 12 bases. CDR3 length: 13 residues. Germline lookup yields CDR1 ENHRY and CDR2 SYGVKD. The DNA for the CDR3 is TGTGCCATCAGGCAGGACCTTCTCACTGAAGCTTTCTTT. This gives the protein CAIRQDLLTEAFF.

The J gene is TRBJ1-1, the V gene TRBV2, with a tentative D call TRBD1 (5 bases). The V and J ends lost 6 bases and 1 base respectively, with 15 bases between them. The germline CDR1 and CDR2 sequences are SNHLY and FYNNEI. This CDR3 spans 15 amino acids. This chain's CDR3 is CASSAGGGGNTEAFF. The CDR3 DNA is TGTGCCAGCAGCGCGGGGGGGGGGGGGAACACTGAAGCTTTCTTT.

The V call is TRBV7-7, the J call TRBJ1-6; possible D gene TRBD1, 5 bases. V lost 1 base and J lost 9, with 16 bases in between. The CDR3 covers 16 residues. Per germline, CDR1 SSHAT and CDR2 FNYEAQ (reference sequence). CDR3 loop: CASSLVAGPKGSPLHF. The CDR3, as DNA: TGTGCCAGCAGCTTAGTAGCAGGGCCAAAGGGTTCACCCCTCCACTTT.

The chain carries TRBV7-9 and TRBJ2-3; a possible D gene is TRBD2 (6 bases). V lost 5 bases and J 1 base, leaving 19 bases between the germline ends. The CDR3 covers 17 residues. Germline CDR1 is SEHNR and CDR2 is FQNEAQ (reference sequence). CDR3 nucleotides: TGTGCCAGCAGCGACGGAGGGCCCGGAATGGGCACAGATACGCAGTATTTT. This gives the protein CASSDGGPGMGTDTQYF.

The chain combines TRBV29-1 with TRBJ1-1, with D perhaps matching TRBD1 (5 bases). CDR1 and CDR2 (germline): SQVTM, ANQGSEA. The CDR3 is made up of 11 amino acids. V lost 5 bases and J lost 10, with 14 bases in between. The CDR3 coding sequence is TGCAGCGTTTTTCAGTTGGGGGGAGCTTTCTTT. Translation: CSVFQLGGAFF.

This clonotype occurred many times. The chain uses TRBV6-6 and TRBJ1-3; perhaps TRBD1 as D (5 bases). Germline V gene sequence: CDR1 MNHNY, CDR2 SVGAGI (reference sequence). The CDR3 runs to 15 residues. V lost 7 bases, J lost 0 bases, and 13 bases lay in between. CDR3 sequence: CASNRDGASGNTIYF. The CDR3 nucleotides are TGTGCCAGCAATAGGGACGGAGCCTCTGGAAACACCATATATTTT.

This clonotype is a singleton in its sample. The gene calls are TRBV10-3 and TRBJ2-7; D unresolved. In germline, CDR1 is ENHRY, CDR2 SYGVKD. The CDR3 sequence is 13 residues long. The V end lost 7 bases, the J end lost 3 bases, and 13 bases lay between the germline ends. As DNA, the CDR3 is TGTGCCATCAAACCTCCGGACGGCTACGAGCAGTACTTC. It yields the protein CAIKPPDGYEQYF.

The chain links TRBV19 to TRBJ2-7; 9 bases align to TRBD1. Trimming took 3 bases from V and 2 from J; bases not matched to a gene: 14. Germline V gene lookup returns CDR1 LNHDA and CDR2 SQIVND (reference sequence). CDR3 length: 18 residues. Written as DNA, the CDR3 is TGTGCCAGTAGTATTGTGGGACAGGGTCCCTCCTTGACCTACGAGCAGTACTTC. As protein: CASSIVGQGPSLTYEQYF.

This clonotype was seen a few times. This chain uses TRBV3-1 with TRBJ1-4, with D uncertain. The CDR3 loop spans 13 amino acids. Germline lookup yields CDR1 LGHDT and CDR2 YNNKEL (reference sequence). V was shortened by 1 base and J by 7 bases, with 7 bases between the two germline ends. The DNA for the CDR3 is TGTGCCAGCAGCCAAGCCCGGGGTGAAAAACTGTTTTTT. Encoded protein: CASSQARGEKLFF.

Ten or more counts support this clonotype. The chain joins TRBV20-1 to TRBJ2-5; TRBD1 is a possible D gene (5 bases). Trimming took off 0 bases at V and 2 bases at J, with 10 bases between the two ends. The CDR3 has 14 amino acids. Germline-derived CDR1 and CDR2 are DFQATT and SNEGSKA (reference sequence). CDR3 DNA sequence: TGCAGTGCTAGAGAGGTAGCAGGGCAAGAGACCCAGTACTTC. Its protein product is CSAREVAGQETQYF.

This clonotype was recorded many times. The CDR3 loop is CASSPRTSGGNEQYF. In DNA form, the CDR3 reads TGTGCCAGCTCACCGCGGACTAGCGGGGGCAACGAGCAGTACTTC. The genes are TRBV18 and TRBJ2-7; 13 bases are shared with TRBD2. The CDR3 runs to 15 residues. The germline gives CDR1 KGHSH, CDR2 LQKENI. The junction had 4 bases not matched to a gene; V was cut back by 3 bases and J by 5 bases.

This clonotype was detected many times. V gene TRBV2 combines with J gene TRBJ1-5; D not resolved. This CDR3 spans 15 amino acids. Trimming removed 4 bases from V and 0 bases from J, with 10 bases in between. Germline CDR1 is SNHLY and CDR2 is FYNNEI. The DNA for the CDR3 is TGTGCCAGCAGTGCGGGGAGTTATAGCAATCAGCCCCAGCATTTT. Translation: CASSAGSYSNQPQHF.

Note on this clonotype: A much more abundant neighbour one base away suggests this may be a read error. The rearrangement joins TRBV6-5 to TRBJ2-7, with D perhaps TRBD2 (6 bases). The V end lost 2 bases, the J end lost 1 base, and 12 bases lay between the germline ends. The CDR3 consists of 15 residues. Germline V gene data show CDR1 as MNHEY and CDR2 as SVGAGI. The CDR3 nucleotides read TGTGCCAGCAGTTACCCGGGGGAGAGGTCCTACGAGCAGTACTTC. Protein: CASSYPGERSYEQYF.

A few counts support this clonotype. CDR3 sequence (DNA): TGTGCCAGCAGCCAAGGTCTTAGCGCAGATACGCAGTATTTT. Amino acid sequence: CASSQGLSADTQYF. This sequence joins TRBV3-1 and TRBJ2-3; TRBD2 might be the D (5 bases). V shed 1 base and J shed 4 bases, with 9 bases lying between them. This CDR3 has 14 amino acids. Germline CDR1 reads LGHDT; CDR2 reads YNNKEL (reference sequence).